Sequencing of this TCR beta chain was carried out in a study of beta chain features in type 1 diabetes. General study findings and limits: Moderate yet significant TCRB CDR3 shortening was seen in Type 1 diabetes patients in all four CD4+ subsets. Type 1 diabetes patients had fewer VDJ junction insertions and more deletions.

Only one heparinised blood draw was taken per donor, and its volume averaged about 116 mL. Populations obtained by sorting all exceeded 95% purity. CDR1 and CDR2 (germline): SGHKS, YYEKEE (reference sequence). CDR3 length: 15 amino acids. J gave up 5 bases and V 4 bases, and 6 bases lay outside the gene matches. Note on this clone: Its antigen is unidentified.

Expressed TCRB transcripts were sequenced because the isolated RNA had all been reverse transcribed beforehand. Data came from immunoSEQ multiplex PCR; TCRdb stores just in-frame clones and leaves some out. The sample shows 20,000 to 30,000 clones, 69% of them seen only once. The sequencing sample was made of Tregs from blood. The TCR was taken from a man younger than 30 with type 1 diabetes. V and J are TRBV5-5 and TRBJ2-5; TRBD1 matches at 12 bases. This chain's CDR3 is CASSPGTGGLETQYF. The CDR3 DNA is TGTGCCAGCAGCCCGGGGACAGGGGGCCTGGAGACCCAGTACTTC.